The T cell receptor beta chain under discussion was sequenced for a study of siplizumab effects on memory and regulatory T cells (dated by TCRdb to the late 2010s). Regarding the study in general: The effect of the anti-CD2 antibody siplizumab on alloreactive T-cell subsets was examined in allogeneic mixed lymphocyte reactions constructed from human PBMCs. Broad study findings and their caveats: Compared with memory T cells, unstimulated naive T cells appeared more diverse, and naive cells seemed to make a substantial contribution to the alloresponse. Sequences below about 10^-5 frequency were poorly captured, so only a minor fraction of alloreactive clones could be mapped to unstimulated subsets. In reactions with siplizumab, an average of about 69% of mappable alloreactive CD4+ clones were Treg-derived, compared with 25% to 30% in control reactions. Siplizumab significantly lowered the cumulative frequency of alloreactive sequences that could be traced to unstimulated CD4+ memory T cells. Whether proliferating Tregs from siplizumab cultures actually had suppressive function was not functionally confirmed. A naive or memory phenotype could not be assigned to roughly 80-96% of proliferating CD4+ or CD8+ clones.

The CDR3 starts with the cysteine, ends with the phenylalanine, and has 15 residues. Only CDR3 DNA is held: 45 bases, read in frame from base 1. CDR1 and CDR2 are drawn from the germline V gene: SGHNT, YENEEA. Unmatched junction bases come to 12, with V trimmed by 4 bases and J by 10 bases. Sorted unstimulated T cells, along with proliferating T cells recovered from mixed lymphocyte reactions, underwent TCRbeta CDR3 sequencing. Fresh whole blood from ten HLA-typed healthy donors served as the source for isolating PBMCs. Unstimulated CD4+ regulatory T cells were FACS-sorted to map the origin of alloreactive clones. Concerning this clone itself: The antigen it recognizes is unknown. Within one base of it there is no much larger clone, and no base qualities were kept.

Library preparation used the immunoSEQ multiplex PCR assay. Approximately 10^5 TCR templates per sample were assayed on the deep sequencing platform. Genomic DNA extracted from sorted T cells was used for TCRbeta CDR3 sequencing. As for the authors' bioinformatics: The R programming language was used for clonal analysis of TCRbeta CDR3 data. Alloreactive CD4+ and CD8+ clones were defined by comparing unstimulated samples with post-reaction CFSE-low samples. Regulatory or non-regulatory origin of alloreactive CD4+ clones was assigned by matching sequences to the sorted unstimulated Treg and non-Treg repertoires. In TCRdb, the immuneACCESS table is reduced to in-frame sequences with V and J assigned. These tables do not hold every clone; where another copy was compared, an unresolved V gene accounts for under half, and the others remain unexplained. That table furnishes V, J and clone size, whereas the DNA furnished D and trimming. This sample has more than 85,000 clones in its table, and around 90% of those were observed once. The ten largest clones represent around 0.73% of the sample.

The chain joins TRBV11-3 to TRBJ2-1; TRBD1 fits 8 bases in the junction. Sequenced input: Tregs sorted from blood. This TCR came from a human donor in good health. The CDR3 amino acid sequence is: CASSSEYGQGQEQFF. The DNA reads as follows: TGTGCCAGCAGCTCGGAATATGGACAGGGTCAAGAGCAGTTCTTC.